These T cell receptor beta chains were read from a single sample in a study of cytomegalovirus exposure and HLA in healthy donors. This table comes from immunoSEQ multiplex PCR, and its TCRdb copy is limited to in-frame clones, with some not included. The top ten clones hold 3% to 3.5% of a sample with around 93,000 clones, around 84% of them seen once. The sequencing sample was made of PBMCs. The receptors originated from a woman aged 35 to 49 in good health and CMV-seronegative. CDR3s include the opening cysteine and the closing phenylalanine or tryptophan. Each record gives: J gene, clone size, V gene, D gene, CDR3 DNA, CDR3 protein. A D gene is named only where the DNA matches it firmly. Some rows mark clone size as missing; the rest say once, few, many or name a class of expanded clone.

j_call: TRBJ1-5; clone_size: few; v_call: TRBV5-6; d_call: TRBD1; cdr3_nt: TGTGCCAGCAGCCGGCGGACAGGGGGCAACCAGCCCCAGCATTTT; cdr3_aa: CASSRRTGGNQPQHF
j_call: TRBJ2-7; clone_size: .; v_call: TRBV7-8; d_call: TRBD2; cdr3_nt: TGTGCCAGCAGCTTAGGTCCAGCGGGAGGGCCGAGGAGCTCCTACGAGCAGTACTTC; cdr3_aa: CASSLGPAGGPRSSYEQYF
j_call: TRBJ2-2; clone_size: .; v_call: TRBV29-1; d_call: TRBD2; cdr3_nt: TGCAGCGGGGGGGAACCAACTTCCGGGACTAGCGGGGGGACGAACACCGGGGAGCTGTTTTTT; cdr3_aa: CSGGEPTSGTSGGTNTGELFF
j_call: TRBJ2-5; clone_size: .; v_call: TRBV5-6; d_call: .; cdr3_nt: TGTGCCAGCAGCTTCAAGACCCCGAGGGAGCAAGAGACCCAGTACTTC; cdr3_aa: CASSFKTPREQETQYF
j_call: TRBJ2-7; clone_size: once; v_call: TRBV11-2; d_call: .; cdr3_nt: TGTGCCAGCAGTCCTACAGGGTCCACCTACGAGCAGTACTTC; cdr3_aa: CASSPTGSTYEQYF
j_call: TRBJ2-7; clone_size: once; v_call: TRBV21-1; d_call: .; cdr3_nt: TGTGCCAGCAGCAAAGCGCCGGGAGGGGGGCCTACCTACGAGCAGTACTTC; cdr3_aa: CASSKAPGGGPTYEQYF
j_call: TRBJ2-1; clone_size: .; v_call: TRBV27; d_call: TRBD2; cdr3_nt: TGTGCCAGCAAACACTTATTAGCGGGGGCCTACAATGAGCAGTTCTTC; cdr3_aa: CASKHLLAGAYNEQFF
j_call: TRBJ1-1; clone_size: .; v_call: TRBV6-1; d_call: .; cdr3_nt: TGTGCCAGCAGTGAAGTTATGGGCAGGGGCACTGAAGCTTTCTTT; cdr3_aa: CASSEVMGRGTEAFF
j_call: TRBJ2-7; clone_size: .; v_call: TRBV10-2; d_call: .; cdr3_nt: TGCGCCAGCCTTCCGGACTACTCCTACGAGCAGTACTTC; cdr3_aa: CASLPDYSYEQYF
j_call: TRBJ1-1; clone_size: once; v_call: TRBV5-6; d_call: TRBD1; cdr3_nt: TGTGCCAGCAGCTTTTACAGGGGCGCTGGTGAAGCTTTCTTT; cdr3_aa: CASSFYRGAGEAFF
j_call: TRBJ2-1; clone_size: .; v_call: TRBV6-4; d_call: TRBD2; cdr3_nt: TGTGCCAGCAGTGACTCGTCTAGCGGAGTCAATGAGCAGTTCTTC; cdr3_aa: CASSDSSSGVNEQFF
j_call: TRBJ1-1; clone_size: few; v_call: TRBV6-5; d_call: .; cdr3_nt: TGTGCCAGCCGGACTGAGGTTGGGGGGGAAGCTTTCTTT; cdr3_aa: CASRTEVGGEAFF
j_call: TRBJ1-1; clone_size: few; v_call: TRBV5-1; d_call: .; cdr3_nt: TGCGCCAGCAGCTTGAAGGACATGGGGAACACTGAAGCTTTCTTT; cdr3_aa: CASSLKDMGNTEAFF
j_call: TRBJ2-3; clone_size: .; v_call: TRBV28; d_call: .; cdr3_nt: TGTGCCAGCAGTTTAAGGACGGGGGGCACAGATACGCAGTATTTT; cdr3_aa: CASSLRTGGTDTQYF
j_call: TRBJ1-2; clone_size: .; v_call: TRBV19; d_call: TRBD1; cdr3_nt: TGTGCCAGTAGTATCGACAGGGATTTCAACTATGGCTACACCTTC; cdr3_aa: CASSIDRDFNYGYTF
j_call: TRBJ2-3; clone_size: .; v_call: TRBV15; d_call: TRBD1; cdr3_nt: TGTGCCACCAGCAGGACCGGACAGGGGAGGGGCACAGATACGCAGTATTTT; cdr3_aa: CATSRTGQGRGTDTQYF
j_call: TRBJ2-5; clone_size: .; v_call: TRBV10-3; d_call: .; cdr3_nt: TGTGCCATCAGTACGGGGTACCAAGAGACCCAGTACTTC; cdr3_aa: CAISTGYQETQYF
j_call: TRBJ1-2; clone_size: .; v_call: TRBV28; d_call: .; cdr3_nt: TGTGCCAGCAGGACACCACAGAGAATTTGGTATGGTTACACCTTC; cdr3_aa: CASRTPQRIWYGYTF
j_call: TRBJ2-1; clone_size: .; v_call: TRBV6-5; d_call: .; cdr3_nt: TGTGCCAGCAAAAACTCCCCCACAGGGGAGCAGTTCTTC; cdr3_aa: CASKNSPTGEQFF
j_call: TRBJ2-7; clone_size: .; v_call: TRBV7-8; d_call: .; cdr3_nt: TGTGCCAGCAGCTTAATCGTTGGCAACGAGCAGTACTTC; cdr3_aa: CASSLIVGNEQYF
j_call: TRBJ1-2; clone_size: .; v_call: TRBV5-5; d_call: .; cdr3_nt: TGTGCCAGCAGCTTGATAGGGGACTATGGCTACACCTTC; cdr3_aa: CASSLIGDYGYTF
j_call: TRBJ2-7; clone_size: few; v_call: TRBV7-6; d_call: .; cdr3_nt: TGTGCCAGCAGCTTAGGAGAGAACTACGAGCAGTACTTC; cdr3_aa: CASSLGENYEQYF
j_call: TRBJ2-3; clone_size: .; v_call: TRBV27; d_call: TRBD1; cdr3_nt: TGTGCCAGCAGTTACGGACAGGGGAAGGATACGCAGTATTTT; cdr3_aa: CASSYGQGKDTQYF
j_call: TRBJ2-3; clone_size: .; v_call: TRBV7-2; d_call: .; cdr3_nt: TGTGCCAGCAGCTTAAGTATGGCGGAGCCAGATACGCAGTATTTT; cdr3_aa: CASSLSMAEPDTQYF
j_call: TRBJ2-7; clone_size: many; v_call: TRBV7-9; d_call: TRBD1; cdr3_nt: TGTGCCAGCAGCTCCCCGACAGGGGGGAAGGACGAGCAGTACTTC; cdr3_aa: CASSSPTGGKDEQYF
j_call: TRBJ2-6; clone_size: .; v_call: TRBV6-1; d_call: TRBD2; cdr3_nt: TGTGCCAGCAGTGAAAAAAGCGGGAGGGCCCTCGGAGCTGGGGCCAACGTCCTGACTTTC; cdr3_aa: CASSEKSGRALGAGANVLTF
j_call: TRBJ1-2; clone_size: .; v_call: TRBV5-1; d_call: .; cdr3_nt: TGCGCCAGCAGCTTGGGGACTCTCTCCACCTTC; cdr3_aa: CASSLGTLSTF
j_call: TRBJ1-1; clone_size: few; v_call: TRBV5-6; d_call: .; cdr3_nt: TGTGCCAGCAGCTTGGGGTCGGGGTGGAGGACGGACACTGAAGCTTTCTTT; cdr3_aa: CASSLGSGWRTDTEAFF
j_call: TRBJ1-2; clone_size: .; v_call: TRBV27; d_call: TRBD1; cdr3_nt: TGTGCCAGCAGATCGACAGGGGGCAATTATGGCTACACCTTC; cdr3_aa: CASRSTGGNYGYTF
j_call: TRBJ2-4; clone_size: .; v_call: TRBV13; d_call: .; cdr3_nt: TGTGCCAGCAGCTTAGAAGAGGGGGTAACCAAAAACATTCAGTACTTC; cdr3_aa: CASSLEEGVTKNIQYF
j_call: TRBJ2-7; clone_size: .; v_call: TRBV4-3; d_call: .; cdr3_nt: TGCGCCAGCAGCCACCCTACAGGGAATAGGGACGAGCAGTACTTC; cdr3_aa: CASSHPTGNRDEQYF
j_call: TRBJ2-5; clone_size: .; v_call: TRBV4-1; d_call: .; cdr3_nt: TGCGCCAGCAGCCAAGAGGAAGGGAGCATGACCCAGTACTTC; cdr3_aa: CASSQEEGSMTQYF
j_call: TRBJ2-5; clone_size: once; v_call: TRBV5-4; d_call: .; cdr3_nt: TGTGCCAGCAGCATCGGGATCCGCGAAGAGACCCAGTACTTC; cdr3_aa: CASSIGIREETQYF
j_call: TRBJ2-2; clone_size: once; v_call: TRBV6-1; d_call: .; cdr3_nt: TGTGCCAGCAGGCGCAGGGGCGTAGGTCCCGGGGAGCTGTTTTTT; cdr3_aa: CASRRRGVGPGELFF
j_call: TRBJ2-2; clone_size: .; v_call: TRBV28; d_call: TRBD1; cdr3_nt: TGTGCCAGCATATCCCCGGGACAGGGGGTCCCCGGGGAGCTGTTTTTT; cdr3_aa: CASISPGQGVPGELFF
j_call: TRBJ1-2; clone_size: .; v_call: TRBV5-1; d_call: TRBD1; cdr3_nt: TGCGCCAGCAGCCTCCGGGACAGGGACGGCTACACCTTC; cdr3_aa: CASSLRDRDGYTF
j_call: TRBJ1-1; clone_size: .; v_call: TRBV19; d_call: .; cdr3_nt: TGTGCCAGTAGCCGGGACGGGGGGAACACTGAAGCTTTCTTT; cdr3_aa: CASSRDGGNTEAFF
j_call: TRBJ1-2; clone_size: .; v_call: TRBV5-4; d_call: .; cdr3_nt: TGTGCCAGCAGCTTGGTAAGGCACGGAGCCTATGGCTACACCTTC; cdr3_aa: CASSLVRHGAYGYTF
j_call: TRBJ2-1; clone_size: .; v_call: TRBV5-6; d_call: .; cdr3_nt: TGTGCCAGCAGCTTGGGACTAGTATTAGATGAGCAGTTCTTC; cdr3_aa: CASSLGLVLDEQFF
j_call: TRBJ1-2; clone_size: .; v_call: TRBV6-5; d_call: TRBD1; cdr3_nt: TGTGCCAGCAGTCTAGCCCAGGGGGGTGGCTACACCTTC; cdr3_aa: CASSLAQGGGYTF
j_call: TRBJ2-7; clone_size: once; v_call: TRBV11-2; d_call: .; cdr3_nt: TGTGCCAGCAGCTTTGGGAGGAACTACGAGCAGTACTTC; cdr3_aa: CASSFGRNYEQYF
j_call: TRBJ2-1; clone_size: once; v_call: TRBV2; d_call: .; cdr3_nt: TGTGCCAGCAGGGAGGGGTATCCCTACAATGAGCAGTTCTTC; cdr3_aa: CASREGYPYNEQFF
j_call: TRBJ2-5; clone_size: .; v_call: TRBV5-1; d_call: .; cdr3_nt: TGCGCCAGCAGCCTCCAAGAGACCCAGTACTTC; cdr3_aa: CASSLQETQYF